The 5 T cell receptor beta chains reported below all come from one sample, sequenced in a study of lung T cells in sarcoidosis with Löfgren's syndrome. MiXCR, run by TCRdb on the reads, gives a single entry per CDR3 protein. The sample holds 60,000 to 65,000 distinct CDR3 sequences, about 20% seen once. The sequenced sample was CD4+ T cells from PBMCs. The receptors were gathered from a human donor with sarcoidosis (Löfgren's syndrome or another form), or a control subject (not recorded which).

This clonotype was picked up many times. The chain couples TRBV28 to TRBJ1-2; the match to TRBD1 covers 7 bases. From germline, CDR1 is MDHEN and CDR2 SYDVKM. The length of the CDR3 is 16 residues. J lost 5 bases, V lost 7 bases, and 16 bases had no gene match. The CDR3, as DNA: TGTGCCAGCATCGAGGGGACAGCTAAATCTCCGTATGGCTACACCTTC. Its protein is CASIEGTAKSPYGYTF.

There are many counts of this clonotype. CDR3 DNA: TGCGCCAGCAGCCAGGGACAGGGGCCCCGAAATCAGCCCCAGCATTTT. It is translated as CASSQGQGPRNQPQHF. V and J are TRBV4-1 and TRBJ1-5, with 10 nucleotides matching TRBD1. The V gene end was trimmed by 3 bases and the J gene end by 4 bases; junction bases not matched to a gene: 6. The length of the CDR3 is 16 residues. Germline V lookup: CDR1 MGHRA, CDR2 YSYEKL.

This clonotype was seen repeatedly, ten times or more. The rearrangement links TRBV28 to TRBJ2-1; tentatively, D is TRBD2 (5 bases). Germline assignment: CDR1 MDHEN and CDR2 SYDVKM. The CDR3 is 16 amino acids. Trimming pared 4 bases from V and 0 bases from J, leaving 13 bases between. CDR3 loop: CASSSRQAASYNEQFF. The CDR3 bases are TGTGCCAGCAGTTCCCGCCAAGCGGCCTCCTACAATGAGCAGTTCTTC.

Remarks on this clonotype: It may be a read error: a sequence one base away is much more abundant. CDR3 residues: CASSRYRPGSGNTIYF. DNA for the CDR3: TGTGCCAGCAGTCGGTACAGACCCGGCTCTGGAAACACCATATATTTT. This chain uses TRBV28 with TRBJ1-3; the D is unclear. Trimming left V 5 bases short and J 0 bases short, with 14 bases between. Germline loops: CDR1 MDHEN, CDR2 SYDVKM. The CDR3 extends over 16 amino acids.

The count of this clonotype is one. The conserved final phenylalanine or tryptophan is absent from the CDR3, which likely points to a read error. This rearrangement joins TRBV7-3 to TRBJ2-7; no reliable D call. Germline V gene data show CDR1 as SGHTA and CDR2 as FQGTGA. This CDR3 comprises 12 residues. V lost 5 bases to trimming and J lost 6 bases, with 11 bases between them. In DNA, the CDR3 is TGTGCCAGCAGCCCTGGTGGGCTCGAGCAGTACCTC. It translates to CASSPGGLEQYL.